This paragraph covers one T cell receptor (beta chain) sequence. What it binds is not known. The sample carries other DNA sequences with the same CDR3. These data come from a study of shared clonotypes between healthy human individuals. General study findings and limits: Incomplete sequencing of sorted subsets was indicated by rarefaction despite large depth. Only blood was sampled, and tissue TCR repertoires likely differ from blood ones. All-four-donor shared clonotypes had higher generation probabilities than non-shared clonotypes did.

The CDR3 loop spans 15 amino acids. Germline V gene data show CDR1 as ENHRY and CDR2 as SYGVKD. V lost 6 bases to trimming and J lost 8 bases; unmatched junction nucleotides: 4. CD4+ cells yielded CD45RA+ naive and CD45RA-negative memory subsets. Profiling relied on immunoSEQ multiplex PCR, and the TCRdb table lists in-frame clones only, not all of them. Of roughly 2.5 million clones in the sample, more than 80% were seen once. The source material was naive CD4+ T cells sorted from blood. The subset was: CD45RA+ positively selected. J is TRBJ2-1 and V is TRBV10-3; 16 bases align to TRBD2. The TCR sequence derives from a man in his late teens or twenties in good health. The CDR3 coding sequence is TGTGCCATCAGCCCGGGACTAGCGGGAGGGGATGAGCAGTTCTTC. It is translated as CAISPGLAGGDEQFF.